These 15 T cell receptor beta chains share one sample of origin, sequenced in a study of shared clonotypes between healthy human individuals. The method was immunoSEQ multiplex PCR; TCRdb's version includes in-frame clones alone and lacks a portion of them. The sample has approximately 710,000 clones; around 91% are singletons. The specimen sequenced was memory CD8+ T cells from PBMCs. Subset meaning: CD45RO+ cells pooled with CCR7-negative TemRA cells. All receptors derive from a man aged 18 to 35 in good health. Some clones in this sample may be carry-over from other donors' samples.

The CDR3 DNA reads as TGTGCCAGCAGTTTGGAAGGGGGGCTCAACGAGCAGTACTTC. It codes for CASSLEGGLNEQYF. The chain couples TRBV28 to TRBJ2-7, with D perhaps TRBD1 or TRBD2 (6 bases each). The CDR3 is 14 amino acids. The V gene's germline CDR1 is MDHEN and CDR2 SYDVKM. The V gene lost 3 bases and the J gene lost 5 bases, with 14 bases spanning the gap.

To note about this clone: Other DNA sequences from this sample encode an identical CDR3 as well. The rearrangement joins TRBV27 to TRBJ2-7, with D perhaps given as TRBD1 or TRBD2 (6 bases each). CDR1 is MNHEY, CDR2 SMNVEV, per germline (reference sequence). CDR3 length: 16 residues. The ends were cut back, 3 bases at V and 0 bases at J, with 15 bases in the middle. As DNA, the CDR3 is TGTGCCAGCAGTTTGTTTCGGGGGCCTTACTCCTACGAGCAGTACTTC. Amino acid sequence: CASSLFRGPYSYEQYF.

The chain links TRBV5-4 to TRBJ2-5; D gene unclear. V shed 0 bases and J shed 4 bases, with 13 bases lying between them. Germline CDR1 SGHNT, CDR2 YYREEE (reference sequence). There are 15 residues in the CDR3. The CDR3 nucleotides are TGTGCCAGCAGCTTGGTTGGGGATCTCCGAGAGACCCAGTACTTC. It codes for CASSLVGDLRETQYF.

CDR3 sequence reads: CASSLSLAVMGDTQYF. CDR3 sequence (DNA): TGCGCCAGCAGCTTGTCGCTAGCGGTCATGGGAGATACGCAGTATTTT. The chain joins TRBV5-1 to TRBJ2-3, with 7 bases aligning to TRBD2. Looked up from germline, CDR1 is SGHRS and CDR2 is YFSETQ. The V and J ends lost 1 base and 5 bases, in that order; junction bases with no gene match: 10. The CDR3 consists of 16 residues.

The CDR3 DNA follows: TGTGCCAGCAGCTTTGACAGGCTCTGGTATGAGCAGTTCTTC. This encodes CASSFDRLWYEQFF. V and J are TRBV7-8 and TRBJ2-1, with a possible D match to TRBD1 (6 bases). Germline V lookup: CDR1 SGHVS, CDR2 FQNEAQ. Trimming pared 3 bases from V and 8 bases from J, leaving 14 bases between. The CDR3 is 14 amino acids.

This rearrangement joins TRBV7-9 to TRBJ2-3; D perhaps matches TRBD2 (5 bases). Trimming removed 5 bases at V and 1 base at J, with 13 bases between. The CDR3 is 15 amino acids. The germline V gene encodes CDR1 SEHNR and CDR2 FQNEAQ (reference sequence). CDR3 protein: CASSPGRERTDTQYF. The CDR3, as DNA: TGTGCCAGCAGCCCAGGACGGGAACGCACAGATACGCAGTATTTT.

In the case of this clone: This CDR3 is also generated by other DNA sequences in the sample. CDR3 DNA sequence: TGTGCCAGCAGTTTAACAGGGAACACTGAAGCTTTCTTT. It translates to CASSLTGNTEAFF. This chain uses TRBV6-5 with TRBJ1-1, with D possibly TRBD1 on 5 matching bases. Germline assignment: CDR1 MNHEY and CDR2 SVGAGI. The CDR3 is 13 residues long. With 4 bases removed from V and 1 base from J, the gap between germline ends came to 7 bases.

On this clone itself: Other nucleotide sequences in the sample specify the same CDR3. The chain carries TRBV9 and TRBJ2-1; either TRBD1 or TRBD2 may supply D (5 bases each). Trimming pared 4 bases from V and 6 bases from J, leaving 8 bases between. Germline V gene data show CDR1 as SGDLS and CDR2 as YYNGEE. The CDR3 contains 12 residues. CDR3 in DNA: TGTGCCAGCAGCCCAGGGACCAATGAGCAGTTCTTC. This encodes CASSPGTNEQFF.

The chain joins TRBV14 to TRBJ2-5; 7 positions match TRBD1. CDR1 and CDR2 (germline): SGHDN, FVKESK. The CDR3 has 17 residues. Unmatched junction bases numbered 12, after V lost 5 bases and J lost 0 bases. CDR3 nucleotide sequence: TGTGCCAGCAGCGATACGAACAGGGGCGAGTACCAAGAGACCCAGTACTTC. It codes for CASSDTNRGEYQETQYF.

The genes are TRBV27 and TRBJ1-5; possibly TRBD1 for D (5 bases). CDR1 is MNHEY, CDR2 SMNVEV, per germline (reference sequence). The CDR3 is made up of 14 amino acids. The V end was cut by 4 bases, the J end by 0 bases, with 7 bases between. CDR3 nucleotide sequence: TGTGCCAGCAGTTCAGGGCATAGCAATCAGCCCCAGCATTTT. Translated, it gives CASSSGHSNQPQHF.

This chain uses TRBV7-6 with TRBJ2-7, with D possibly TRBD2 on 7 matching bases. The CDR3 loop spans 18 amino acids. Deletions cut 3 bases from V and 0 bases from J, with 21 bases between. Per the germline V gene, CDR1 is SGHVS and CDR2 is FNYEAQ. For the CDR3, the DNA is TGTGCCAGCAGCTTTGGGCTTGGGGAGCGGGACATCTCCTACGAGCAGTACTTC. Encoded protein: CASSFGLGERDISYEQYF.

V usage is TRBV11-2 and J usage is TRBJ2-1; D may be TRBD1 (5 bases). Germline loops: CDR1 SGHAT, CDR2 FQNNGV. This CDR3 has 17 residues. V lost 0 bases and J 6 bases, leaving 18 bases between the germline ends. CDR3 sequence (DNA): TGTGCCAGCAGCTTAGATAGGGGTGCTCTTAGGGGCAATGAGCAGTTCTTC. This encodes CASSLDRGALRGNEQFF.

CDR3 in DNA: TGTGCCAGCAGCACCCGAATAGGGGCCCTCAGCAACTATGGCTACACCTTC. Its protein product is CASSTRIGALSNYGYTF. V usage is TRBV28 and J usage is TRBJ1-2; weak D call: TRBD1 (5 bases). The CDR3 spans 17 residues. Germline V lookup: CDR1 MDHEN, CDR2 SYDVKM. Trimming cost V 6 bases and J 2 bases, with 22 bases left between them.

CDR3 loop: CASSLPPGQYF. The CDR3 nucleotides read TGTGCCAGCAGCTTGCCCCCTGGGCAGTACTTC. The rearrangement joins TRBV7-9 to TRBJ2-7; D remains ambiguous. From germline, CDR1 is SEHNR and CDR2 FQNEAQ (reference sequence). The ends were cut back, 3 bases at V and 9 bases at J, with 9 bases in the middle. The length of the CDR3 is 11 residues.

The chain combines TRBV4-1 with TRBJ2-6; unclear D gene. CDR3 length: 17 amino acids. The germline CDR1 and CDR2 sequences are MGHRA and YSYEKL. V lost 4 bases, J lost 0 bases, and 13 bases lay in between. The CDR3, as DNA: TGCGCCAGCAGCCTTGTTGCAACAGACTCTGGGGCCAACGTCCTGACTTTC. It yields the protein CASSLVATDSGANVLTF.